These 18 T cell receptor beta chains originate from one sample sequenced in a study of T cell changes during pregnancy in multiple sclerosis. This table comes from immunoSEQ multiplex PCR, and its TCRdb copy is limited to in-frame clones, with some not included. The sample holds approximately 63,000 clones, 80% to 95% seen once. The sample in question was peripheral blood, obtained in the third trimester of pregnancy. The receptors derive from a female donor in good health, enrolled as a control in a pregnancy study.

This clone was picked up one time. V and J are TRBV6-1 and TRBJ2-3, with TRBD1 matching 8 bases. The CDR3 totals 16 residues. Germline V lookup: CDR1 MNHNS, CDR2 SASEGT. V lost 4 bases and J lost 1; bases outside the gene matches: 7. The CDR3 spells CASSAPRGLRTDTQYF. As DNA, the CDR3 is TGTGCCAGCAGTGCCCCCAGGGGGCTTCGCACAGATACGCAGTATTTT.

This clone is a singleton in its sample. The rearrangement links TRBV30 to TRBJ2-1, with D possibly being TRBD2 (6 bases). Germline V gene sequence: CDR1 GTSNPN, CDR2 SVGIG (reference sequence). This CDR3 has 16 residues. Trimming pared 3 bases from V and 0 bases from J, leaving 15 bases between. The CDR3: CAWSGPTAGSYNEQFF. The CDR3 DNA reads TGTGCCTGGAGCGGCCCGACAGCGGGCTCCTACAATGAGCAGTTCTTC.

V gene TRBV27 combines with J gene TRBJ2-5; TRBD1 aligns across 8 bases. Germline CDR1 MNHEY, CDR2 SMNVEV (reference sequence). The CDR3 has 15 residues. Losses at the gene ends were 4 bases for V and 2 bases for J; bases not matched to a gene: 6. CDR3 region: CASSSRRGPQETQYF. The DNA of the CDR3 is TGTGCCAGCAGTTCTCGCAGGGGGCCGCAAGAGACCCAGTACTTC.

The DNA for the CDR3 is TGTGCCAGCAGCTTACAGACAGATACGCAGTATTTT. Protein product: CASSLQTDTQYF. This rearrangement joins TRBV11-1 to TRBJ2-3; D ambiguous. Germline V lookup: CDR1 SGHAT, CDR2 FQDESV (reference sequence). Trimming shortened V by 2 bases and J by 3 bases, and 3 bases separated the two germline ends. This CDR3 is 12 amino acids long.

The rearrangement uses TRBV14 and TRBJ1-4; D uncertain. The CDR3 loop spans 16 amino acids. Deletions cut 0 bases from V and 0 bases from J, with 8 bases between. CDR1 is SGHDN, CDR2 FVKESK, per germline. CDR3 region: CASSQDLRATNEKLFF. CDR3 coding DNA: TGTGCCAGCAGCCAAGATCTAAGAGCAACTAATGAAAAACTGTTTTTT.

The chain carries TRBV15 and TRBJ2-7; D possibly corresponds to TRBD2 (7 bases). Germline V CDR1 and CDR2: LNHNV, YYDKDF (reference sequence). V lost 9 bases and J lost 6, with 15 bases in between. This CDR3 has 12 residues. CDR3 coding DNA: TGTGCCACGGGGCGGGGGCCCGGCGAGCAGTACTTC. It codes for CATGRGPGEQYF. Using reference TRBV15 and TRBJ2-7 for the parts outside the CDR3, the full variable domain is DAMVIQNPRYQVTQFGKPVTLSCSQTLNHNVMYWYQQKSSQAPKLLFHYYDKDFNNEADTPDNFQSRRPNTSFCFLDIRSPGLGDTAMYLCATGRGPGEQYFGPGTRLTVT.

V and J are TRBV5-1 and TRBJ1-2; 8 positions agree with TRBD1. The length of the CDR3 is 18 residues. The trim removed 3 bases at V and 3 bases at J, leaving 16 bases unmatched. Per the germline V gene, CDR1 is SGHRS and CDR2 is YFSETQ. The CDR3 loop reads CASSSTIGQGQGDYGYTF. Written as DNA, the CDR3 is TGCGCCAGCAGCTCAACTATCGGACAGGGTCAGGGGGACTATGGCTACACCTTC.

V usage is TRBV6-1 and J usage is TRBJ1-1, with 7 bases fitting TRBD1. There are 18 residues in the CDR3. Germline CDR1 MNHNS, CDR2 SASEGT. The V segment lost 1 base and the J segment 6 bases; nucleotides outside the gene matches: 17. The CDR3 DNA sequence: TGTGCCAGCAGTGAAGGCCGACAGGGTGGGACAGTGCGCTCTGAAGCTTTCTTT. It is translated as CASSEGRQGGTVRSEAFF.

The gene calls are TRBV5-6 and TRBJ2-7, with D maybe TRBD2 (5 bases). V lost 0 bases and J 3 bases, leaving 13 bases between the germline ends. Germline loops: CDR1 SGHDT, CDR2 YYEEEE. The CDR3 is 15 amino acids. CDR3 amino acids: CASSLDPTTRYEQYF. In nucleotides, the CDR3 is TGTGCCAGCAGCTTGGATCCGACTACCCGCTACGAGCAGTACTTC.

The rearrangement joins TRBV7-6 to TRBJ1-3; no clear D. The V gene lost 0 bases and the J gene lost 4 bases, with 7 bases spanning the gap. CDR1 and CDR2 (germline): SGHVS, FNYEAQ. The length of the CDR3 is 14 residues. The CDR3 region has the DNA TGTGCCAGCAGCTTAGCCGGGTACGGAAACACCATATATTTT. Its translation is CASSLAGYGNTIYF.

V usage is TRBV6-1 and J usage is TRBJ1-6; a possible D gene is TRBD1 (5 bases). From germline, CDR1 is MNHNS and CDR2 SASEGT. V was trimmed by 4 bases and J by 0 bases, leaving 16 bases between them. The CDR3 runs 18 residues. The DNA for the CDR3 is TGTGCCAGCAGTGCCAAGCCCACGACAGTCTCCTATAATTCACCCCTCCACTTT. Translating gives CASSAKPTTVSYNSPLHF.

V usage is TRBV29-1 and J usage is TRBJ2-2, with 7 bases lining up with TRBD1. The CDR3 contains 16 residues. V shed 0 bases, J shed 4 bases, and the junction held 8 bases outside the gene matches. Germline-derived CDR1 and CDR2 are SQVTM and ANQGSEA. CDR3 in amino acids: CSVEDRFGTVTGELFF. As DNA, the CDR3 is TGCAGCGTTGAAGATCGATTCGGGACAGTCACCGGGGAGCTGTTTTTT.

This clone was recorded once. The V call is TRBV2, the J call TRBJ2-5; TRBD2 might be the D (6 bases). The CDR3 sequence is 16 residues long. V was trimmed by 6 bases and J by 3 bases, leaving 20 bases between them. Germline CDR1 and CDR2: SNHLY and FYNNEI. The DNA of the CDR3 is TGTGCCAGCAGCAGACGCTACCGGGACTCCGAAGAGACCCAGTACTTC. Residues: CASSRRYRDSEETQYF.

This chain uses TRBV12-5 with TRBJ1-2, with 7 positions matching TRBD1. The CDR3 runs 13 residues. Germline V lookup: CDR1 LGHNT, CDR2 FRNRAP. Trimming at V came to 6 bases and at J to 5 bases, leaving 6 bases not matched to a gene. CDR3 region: CASGLGTAYGYTF. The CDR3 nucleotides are TGTGCTAGTGGCCTAGGGACAGCTTATGGCTACACCTTC.

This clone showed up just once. The CDR3 here is CASSPQVAGPQETQYF. For the CDR3, the DNA is TGTGCCAGTAGTCCCCAAGTGGCAGGGCCCCAAGAGACCCAGTACTTC. V usage is TRBV19 and J usage is TRBJ2-5, with a weak D call TRBD1 (5 bases). Germline CDR1 reads LNHDA; CDR2 reads SQIVND (reference sequence). Trimming stripped 5 bases from V and 1 base from J, with 17 bases between. The CDR3 consists of 16 residues. Full variable domain (missing parts from reference TRBV19 and TRBJ2-5): DGGITQSPKYLFRKEGQNVTLSCEQNLNHDAMYWYRQDPGQGLRLIYYSQIVNDFQKGDIAEGYSVSREKKESFPLTVTSAQKNPTAFYLCASSPQVAGPQETQYFGPGTRLLVL.

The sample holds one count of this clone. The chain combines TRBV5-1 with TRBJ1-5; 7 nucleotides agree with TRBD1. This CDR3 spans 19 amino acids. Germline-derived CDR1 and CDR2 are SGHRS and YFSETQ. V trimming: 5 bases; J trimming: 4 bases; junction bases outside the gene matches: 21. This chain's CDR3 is CASRPPRDRNRRRNQPQHF. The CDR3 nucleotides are TGCGCCAGCAGACCCCCCCGGGACAGAAACAGAAGACGGAATCAGCCCCAGCATTTT.

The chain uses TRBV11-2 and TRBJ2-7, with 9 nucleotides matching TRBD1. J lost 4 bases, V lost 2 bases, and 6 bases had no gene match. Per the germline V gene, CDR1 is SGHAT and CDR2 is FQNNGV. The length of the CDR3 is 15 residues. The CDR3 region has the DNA TGTGCCAGCAGCTTATCGACAGGGGGTTCGTACGAGCAGTACTTC. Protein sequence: CASSLSTGGSYEQYF.

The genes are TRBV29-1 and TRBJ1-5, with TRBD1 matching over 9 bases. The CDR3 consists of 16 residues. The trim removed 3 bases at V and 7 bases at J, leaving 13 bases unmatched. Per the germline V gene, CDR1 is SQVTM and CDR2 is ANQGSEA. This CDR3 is CSVDRDRALGRQPQHF. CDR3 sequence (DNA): TGCAGCGTTGACCGGGACAGGGCCCTCGGGAGACAGCCCCAGCATTTT.